This T cell receptor beta chain was identified in a study of blood T cell repertoires in COVID-19. Turning to the study itself: Sources were T cells, B-cell-depleted T cells, or PBMCs; the material itself was cDNA or gDNA.

The CDR3 consists of 18 residues. V lost 0 bases, J lost 4 bases, and 22 bases lay in between. Germline V gene data show CDR1 as SGHKS and CDR2 as YYEKEE (reference sequence). Self-reported history from a screening survey and questionnaire set each donor's cohort. Measured with immunoSEQ multiplex PCR; TCRdb has only the in-frame clones, and not every one. The sample has 300,000 to 500,000 clones; 88% are singletons. The sequencing input was PBMCs or T cells enriched from blood (not recorded which). The V gene is TRBV5-5, the J gene TRBJ1-2; D is unclear. This TCR came from a woman between 40 and 50 years old with acute COVID-19. The chain's CDR3 is CASSLADGGFRSGYGYTF. In nucleotides, the CDR3 is TGTGCCAGCAGCTTGGCCGATGGAGGGTTTAGAAGCGGCTATGGCTACACCTTC.